These 29 T cell receptor beta chains were all obtained from the same sample, sequenced in a study of blood T cell repertoires in COVID-19. The assay was immunoSEQ multiplex PCR, and TCRdb's table has in-frame clones only and misses some. Of tens of thousands of clones listed, less than 90% are singletons. The specimen was peripheral blood. These receptors all come from a man aged 80 or over with COVID-19, enrolled during active disease.

The genes are TRBV5-1 and TRBJ1-2; D is ambiguous. Germline V gives CDR1 SGHRS, CDR2 YFSETQ. The CDR3 extends over 14 amino acids. V lost 1 base, J lost 8 bases, and 15 bases lay in between. CDR3 amino acids: CASSLSIGNIGYTF. The CDR3 coding sequence is TGCGCCAGCAGCTTGTCCATCGGTAATATCGGCTACACCTTC.

This sequence joins TRBV6-6 and TRBJ1-4, with D possibly being TRBD1 (5 bases). V was trimmed by 2 bases and J by 8 bases, leaving 12 bases between them. CDR1 is MNHNY and CDR2 is SVGAGI in the germline V gene (reference sequence). CDR3 length: 14 residues. CDR3 sequence: CASSYGRVGEKLFF. The DNA for the CDR3 is TGTGCCAGCAGTTACGGCAGGGTGGGGGAAAAACTGTTTTTT.

This clone was seen more than once but under ten times. The chain links TRBV7-8 to TRBJ1-1; 7 bases agree with TRBD1. The CDR3 runs 14 residues. Germline assignment: CDR1 SGHVS and CDR2 FQNEAQ. The trim removed 5 bases at V and 1 base at J, leaving 4 bases unmatched. The CDR3 protein is CASSRGQANTEAFF. The CDR3 nucleotides are TGTGCCAGCAGCCGTGGACAGGCGAACACTGAAGCTTTCTTT.

The chain is built from TRBV15 and TRBJ2-7, with TRBD1 matching over 11 bases. CDR3 size: 19 residues. The germline gives CDR1 LNHNV, CDR2 YYDKDF (reference sequence). With V trimmed by 0 bases and J by 1 base, 11 bases remained unmatched. CDR3 bases: TGTGCCACCAGCAGAGATCCTCTCGGAGGGACAGGGGGTTCCTACGAGCAGTACTTC. It yields the protein CATSRDPLGGTGGSYEQYF.

This sequence joins TRBV4-1 and TRBJ1-6; D is unclear. Trimming took 1 base from V and 0 from J, leaving 10 bases between them. Germline V gene data show CDR1 as MGHRA and CDR2 as YSYEKL. The CDR3 has 17 residues. DNA of the CDR3: TGCGCCAGCAGCCAAGCCGGGGTAAGCTCCTATAATTCACCCCTCCACTTT. Translated, it gives CASSQAGVSSYNSPLHF.

This clone was counted between two and nine times. Additional DNA sequences in this sample encode the identical CDR3. The J gene is TRBJ2-5, the V gene TRBV9; D gene unclear. Looked up from germline, CDR1 is SGDLS and CDR2 is YYNGEE. The V gene lost 0 bases and the J gene lost 2 bases, with 8 bases spanning the gap. This CDR3 is built from 14 residues. Here the CDR3 reads CASSVEAAQETQYF. The CDR3 nucleotides read TGTGCCAGCAGCGTAGAGGCGGCGCAAGAGACCCAGTACTTC.

The rearrangement uses TRBV21-1 and TRBJ1-1; the table gives TRBD1 as D, unverified against the DNA. TRBV21-1 is given as a pseudogene. This CDR3 contains 14 residues. CDR3 in DNA: TGTGCCAGCAGCACCAGGGGGCATAGCGCTGAAGCTTTCTTT. Protein sequence: CASSTRGHSAEAFF.

This sequence joins TRBV5-1 and TRBJ1-1, with 8 positions matching TRBD1. The CDR3 runs 13 residues. After removal of 3 bases from V and 5 bases from J, the junction contained 3 bases not matched to a gene. Germline V lookup: CDR1 SGHRS, CDR2 YFSETQ. The CDR3 DNA reads as TGCGCCAGCAGCTCAGGGGGCAGGACTGAAGCTTTCTTT. This encodes CASSSGGRTEAFF.

The chain links TRBV5-4 to TRBJ2-2; a weak D match, TRBD1 (6 bases). The V end was cut by 6 bases, the J end by 1 base, with 13 bases between. This CDR3 has 15 residues. Looked up from germline, CDR1 is SGHNT and CDR2 is YYREEE (reference sequence). The CDR3 sequence is CASNRAAQNTGELFF. CDR3 in DNA: TGTGCCAGCAACAGGGCGGCACAGAACACCGGGGAGCTGTTTTTT.

The V and J genes are TRBV3-1 (or the pseudogene TRBV3-2) and TRBJ2-1, with D unclear. This CDR3 has 15 amino acids. The germline V gene has CDR1 LGHDT and CDR2 YNNKEL (reference sequence). The V gene lost 1 base and the J gene lost 2 bases, with 9 bases spanning the gap. CDR3 DNA sequence: TGTGCCAGCAGCCAAGTGTTAGTCCCCTACAATGAGCAGTTCTTC. Translated, it gives CASSQVLVPYNEQFF.

V and J are TRBV5-1 and TRBJ2-6, with D possibly being TRBD1 (6 bases). Germline CDR1 reads SGHRS; CDR2 reads YFSETQ. V was clipped by 0 bases and J by 0 bases, with 10 bases between them. This CDR3 is 17 amino acids long. CDR3 bases: TGCGCCAGCAGCTTGGGTGGGGGCCTCTCTGGGGCCAACGTCCTGACTTTC. Amino acid sequence: CASSLGGGLSGANVLTF.

This clone was seen just once. V and J are TRBV5-4 and TRBJ1-1, with D possibly matching TRBD1 (5 bases). This CDR3 contains 13 residues. The germline V and J ends were trimmed by 2 bases and 1 base, with 6 bases remaining between them. CDR1 is SGHNT and CDR2 is YYREEE in the germline V gene (reference sequence). The CDR3, as DNA: TGTGCCAGCAGCTTTGACAGGAACACTGAAGCTTTCTTT. Encoded protein: CASSFDRNTEAFF. The full variable domain, completed using reference TRBV5-4 and TRBJ1-1, is ETGVTQSPTHLIKTRGQQVTLRCSSQSGHNTVSWYQQALGQGPQFIFQYYREEENGRGNFPPRFSGLQFPNYSSELNVNALELDDSALYLCASSFDRNTEAFFGQGTRLTVV.

This sequence joins TRBV6-6 and TRBJ1-5; 7 nucleotides agree with TRBD1. The ends lost 3 bases at V and 7 bases at J; junction bases unmatched: 12. Germline assignment: CDR1 MNHNY and CDR2 SVGAGI (reference sequence). The CDR3 length is 16 residues. The CDR3, as DNA: TGTGCCAGCAGTTATCGTGAACAGGGGAGGTGGCAGCCCCAGCATTTT. It encodes CASSYREQGRWQPQHF.

The V and J genes are TRBV4-3 and TRBJ1-6; D gene ambiguous. CDR3 length equals 18 residues. The germline V gene has CDR1 LGHNA and CDR2 YSLEER. With 0 bases removed from V and 0 bases from J, the gap between germline ends came to 12 bases. The CDR3 region is CASSQDSYSSSYNSPLHF. Here the CDR3 DNA reads TGCGCCAGCAGCCAAGACTCGTACAGCAGCTCCTATAATTCACCCCTCCACTTT.

The V call is TRBV19, the J call TRBJ1-2, with 8 bases lining up with TRBD1. The CDR3 consists of 14 residues. J lost 2 bases, V lost 5 bases, and 4 bases had no gene match. Per the germline V gene, CDR1 is LNHDA and CDR2 is SQIVND (reference sequence). The CDR3 loop is CASSSRQGNYGYTF. DNA of the CDR3: TGTGCCAGTAGTTCCCGACAGGGGAACTATGGCTACACCTTC.

This clone was seen a handful of times. The chain has TRBV5-1 and TRBJ2-7; possibly TRBD1 for D (5 bases). The germline V gene has CDR1 SGHRS and CDR2 YFSETQ. There are 12 residues in the CDR3. V lost 5 bases and J lost 3, with 9 bases in between. CDR3 in amino acids: CASRVGDYEQYF. DNA for the CDR3: TGCGCCAGCAGGGTAGGGGACTACGAGCAGTACTTC.

This chain joins TRBV5-1 and TRBJ1-2; the D gene is possibly TRBD1 (6 bases). Trimming removed 1 base at V and 0 bases at J, with 10 bases between. Germline loops: CDR1 SGHRS, CDR2 YFSETQ. The CDR3 extends over 15 amino acids. CDR3 in DNA: TGCGCCAGCAGCTTGACGACAGGCTCTAACTATGGCTACACCTTC. Its translation: CASSLTTGSNYGYTF.

This clone was counted between two and nine times. The J gene is TRBJ1-5, the V gene TRBV7-8; D ambiguous. The V and J ends lost 6 bases and 1 base respectively, with 16 bases between them. The CDR3 consists of 16 residues. CDR1 and CDR2 (germline): SGHVS, FQNEAQ. The CDR3 loop is CASSPFTGMSNQPQHF. CDR3 DNA sequence: TGTGCCAGCAGTCCCTTTACGGGGATGAGCAATCAGCCCCAGCATTTT. The variable domain in full, with the rest retrieved from reference TRBV7-8 and TRBJ1-5, is GAGVSQSPRYKVAKRGQDVALRCDPISGHVSLFWYQQALGQGPEFLTYFQNEAQLDKSGLPSDRFFAERPEGSVSTLKIQRTQQEDSAVYLCASSPFTGMSNQPQHFGDGTRLSIL.

The rearrangement links TRBV28 to TRBJ1-2; 8 nucleotides match TRBD1. The germline CDR1 and CDR2 sequences are MDHEN and SYDVKM. CDR3 length: 16 amino acids. V shed 2 bases, J shed 4 bases, and the junction held 9 bases outside the gene matches. CDR3 nucleotides: TGTGCCAGCAGTTTAATGGGACAGGCCCCCCCCTATGGCTACACCTTC. It translates to CASSLMGQAPPYGYTF.

V usage is TRBV12-3 or TRBV12-4 and J usage is TRBJ1-2; D ambiguous. The V and J ends lost 2 bases and 8 bases respectively, with 12 bases between them. The CDR3 extends over 13 amino acids. CDR3 amino acids: CASSLSRARGYTF. CDR3 nucleotides: TGTGCCAGCAGTTTATCCCGAGCTAGGGGCTACACCTTC.

This clone was observed a single time. The chain has TRBV12-2 and TRBJ2-7; the DNA was not used to check the table's D call, TRBD1. TRBV12-2 is noted as a pseudogene. The CDR3 has 17 residues. The CDR3 here is CASRLTTGGDSSYEQYF. DNA of the CDR3: TGTGCAAGTCGTCTAACGACAGGAGGAGATAGCTCCTACGAGCAGTACTTC.

The chain uses TRBV19 and TRBJ2-2; the D gene is possibly TRBD1 (5 bases). There are 14 residues in the CDR3. V lost 5 bases to trimming and J lost 4 bases, with 11 bases between them. Per germline, CDR1 LNHDA and CDR2 SQIVND (reference sequence). CDR3 coding DNA: TGTGCCAGTAGTTTCAGTCAGGGCACCGGGGAGCTGTTTTTT. This sequence encodes CASSFSQGTGELFF. The full variable domain, in which reference TRBV19 and TRBJ2-2 provide the parts outside the CDR3, is DGGITQSPKYLFRKEGQNVTLSCEQNLNHDAMYWYRQDPGQGLRLIYYSQIVNDFQKGDIAEGYSVSREKKESFPLTVTSAQKNPTAFYLCASSFSQGTGELFFGEGSRLTVL.

V usage is TRBV11-1 and J usage is TRBJ2-7; 7 nucleotides line up with TRBD1. Trimming took 5 bases from V and 0 from J; bases not matched to a gene: 7. The CDR3 contains 15 residues. Germline CDR1 SGHAT, CDR2 FQDESV (reference sequence). The CDR3 loop reads CASSQGDRISYEQYF. The DNA of the CDR3 is TGTGCCAGCAGCCAGGGGGACAGAATCTCCTACGAGCAGTACTTC.

The V gene is TRBV3-1 (or the pseudogene TRBV3-2), the J gene TRBJ1-6, with D perhaps TRBD1 (6 bases). The germline V and J ends were trimmed by 7 bases and 7 bases, with 14 bases remaining between them. The CDR3 spans 14 residues. The germline gives CDR1 LGHDT, CDR2 YNNKEL (reference sequence). The CDR3 sequence is CASTLGAGNSPLHF. The CDR3 nucleotides are TGTGCCAGCACCTTGGGGGCAGGGAATTCACCCCTCCACTTT.

The chain couples TRBV4-2 to TRBJ2-3, with TRBD2 matching 8 bases. The CDR3 consists of 17 residues. Germline CDR1 LGHNA, CDR2 YNFKEQ. The V and J ends lost 0 bases and 0 bases, in that order; junction bases with no gene match: 5. In nucleotides, the CDR3 is TGTGCCAGCAGCCAAGATCCGGCGGGGGGCAGCACAGATACGCAGTATTTT. The encoded protein is CASSQDPAGGSTDTQYF.

This chain links TRBV20-1 with TRBJ2-2; D unresolved. Germline CDR1 is DFQATT and CDR2 is SNEGSKA (reference sequence). CDR3 length: 11 residues. Trimming stripped 2 bases from V and 4 bases from J, with 2 bases between. CDR3 in DNA: TGCAGTGCTAGACTCACCGGGGAGCTGTTTTTT. Translating gives CSARLTGELFF.

The table lists this clone with a count of one. The V and J genes are TRBV18 and TRBJ2-5, with D possibly TRBD1 on 5 matching bases. V lost 3 bases and J 1 base, leaving 9 bases between the germline ends. In germline, CDR1 is KGHSH, CDR2 LQKENI. The CDR3 runs to 14 residues. The CDR3 spells CASSPTVGQETQYF. As DNA, the CDR3 is TGTGCCAGCTCACCGACAGTCGGCCAAGAGACCCAGTACTTC.

The V call is TRBV9, the J call TRBJ1-6; D is uncertain. Trimming shortened V by 0 bases and J by 9 bases, and 7 bases separated the two germline ends. From germline, CDR1 is SGDLS and CDR2 YYNGEE. The CDR3 is 13 amino acids. CDR3 sequence (DNA): TGTGCCAGCAGCGTAGTTAACGGTTCACCCCTCCACTTT. Translated, it gives CASSVVNGSPLHF.

This sequence joins TRBV6-5 and TRBJ2-3; D gene uncertain. V lost 6 bases and J 1 base, leaving 5 bases between the germline ends. Germline CDR1 MNHEY, CDR2 SVGAGI. This CDR3 is built from 12 residues. CDR3 protein: CASRSGTDTQYF. The DNA of the CDR3 is TGTGCCAGCAGGAGCGGCACAGATACGCAGTATTTT.